The T cell receptor beta chain under discussion was sequenced for a study of blood T cell repertoires in COVID-19. As for the study in general: T cells, B-cell-depleted T cells, or PBMCs supplied cDNA or gDNA.

V lost 3 bases and J lost 5, with 19 bases in between. Germline CDR1 is SGHVS and CDR2 is FQNEAQ. There are 16 residues in the CDR3. The protocol was immunoSEQ multiplex PCR, while the TCRdb copy is restricted to in-frame clones and leaves out a portion. The sample lists nearly 200,000 clones, about 82% seen once, with 0.85% to 0.95% in the top ten. J is TRBJ1-2 and V is TRBV7-8; D is unclear. Sample: peripheral blood. The receptor was isolated from a man between 60 and 75 years old with COVID-19, enrolled during active disease. The CDR3 coding sequence is TGTGCCAGCAGCTTGACCTACGATTCAGGCGGGTATGGCTACACCTTC. Translated: CASSLTYDSGGYGYTF.